This passage covers 19 T cell receptor beta chains from one sample sequenced in a study of shared clonotypes between healthy human individuals. Data came from immunoSEQ multiplex PCR; TCRdb stores just in-frame clones and leaves some out. Here the sample spans about 2.1 million clones, about 93% being singletons. The naive CD8 subset, CD45RO-negative cells positively selected for CCR7, excluded terminally differentiated effector memory CD45RA+ cells. Material for sequencing was naive CD8+ T cells from PBMCs. Source of these receptors: a man aged 18 to 30 in good health. Some clones in this sample may be carry-over from other donors' samples.

In regard to this clone: The sample has other DNA sequences that encode this CDR3 too. The rearrangement joins TRBV27 to TRBJ1-5, with D possibly matching TRBD1 (5 bases). The germline gives CDR1 MNHEY, CDR2 SMNVEV (reference sequence). The CDR3 consists of 13 residues. V lost 11 bases to trimming and J lost 4 bases, with 15 bases between them. The CDR3 DNA reads TGTGCCTCTTCCTTGGGGCGGAATCAGCCCCAGCATTTT. Its translation: CASSLGRNQPQHF.

This chain joins TRBV7-7 and TRBJ2-1, with D possibly matching TRBD1 (7 bases). There are 14 residues in the CDR3. CDR1 is SSHAT and CDR2 is FNYEAQ in the germline V gene (reference sequence). V lost 3 bases and J lost 7, with 13 bases in between. The DNA of the CDR3 is TGTGCCAGCAGCTTGGAGGGACAGAGGAATGAGCAGTTCTTC. Its translation is CASSLEGQRNEQFF.

The J gene is TRBJ1-1, the V gene TRBV27, with a possible D match to TRBD1 (6 bases). Trimming removed 0 bases at V and 6 bases at J, with 14 bases between. Germline values: CDR1 MNHEY, CDR2 SMNVEV (reference sequence). This CDR3 is built from 15 residues. CDR3 sequence reads: CASSLSGQGLSEAFF. The CDR3 region has the DNA TGTGCCAGCAGTTTATCGGGGCAGGGGTTATCTGAAGCTTTCTTT.

The rearrangement joins TRBV19 to TRBJ2-1, with D perhaps TRBD1 (7 bases). Trimming stripped 6 bases from V and 15 bases from J, with 21 bases between. The V gene's germline CDR1 is LNHDA and CDR2 SQIVND (reference sequence). The length of the CDR3 is 13 residues. CDR3 nucleotide sequence: TGTGCCAGTAGCCCAGGGGGGTTAGGCTCCGGGTTCTTC. Translation gives CASSPGGLGSGFF.

The sample holds a few counts of this clone. Distinct nucleotide sequences in the sample also encode this CDR3. DNA of the CDR3: TGTGCCAGCAGCTTAGCGGCGAACGGCTACACCTTC. Its translation: CASSLAANGYTF. The rearrangement joins TRBV7-9 to TRBJ1-2; D not certain. This CDR3 spans 12 amino acids. Germline loops: CDR1 SEHNR, CDR2 FQNEAQ (reference sequence). V dropped 0 bases and J dropped 8 bases, with 7 bases sitting between them.

The table lists this clone with a count of one. Other DNA sequences within the sample encode an identical CDR3. The rearrangement links TRBV19 to TRBJ2-1, with a tentative D call TRBD1 (7 bases). Trimming pared 3 bases from V and 2 bases from J, leaving 11 bases between. Germline V CDR1 and CDR2: LNHDA, SQIVND (reference sequence). This CDR3 is built from 15 residues. CDR3 sequence (DNA): TGTGCCAGTAGTATGGGCAGGGGGGCCTACAATGAGCAGTTCTTC. Translation gives CASSMGRGAYNEQFF.

The chain recombines TRBV6-5 with TRBJ1-5; D not resolved. Germline CDR1 MNHEY, CDR2 SVGAGI. The CDR3 is 14 amino acids. Trimming cost V 0 bases and J 5 bases, with 8 bases left between them. CDR3 loop: CASSYSSFDQPQHF. The CDR3 DNA reads as TGTGCCAGCAGTTACTCGTCCTTCGATCAGCCCCAGCATTTT.

In the case of this clone: The same CDR3 is also encoded by other DNA sequences in this sample. This rearrangement joins TRBV28 to TRBJ1-1; D possibly corresponds to TRBD1 (5 bases). V lost 2 bases to trimming and J lost 3 bases, with 10 bases between them. This CDR3 region has 14 residues. CDR1 is MDHEN and CDR2 is SYDVKM in the germline V gene. The CDR3 DNA sequence: TGTGCCAGCAGTTTAAGGGGCTTAGACACTGAAGCTTTCTTT. Amino acids: CASSLRGLDTEAFF.

As regards this clone: The sample carries other DNA sequences with the same CDR3. The chain carries TRBV28 and TRBJ2-3; 10 bases match TRBD2. Germline loops: CDR1 MDHEN, CDR2 SYDVKM. V was clipped by 4 bases and J by 3 bases; unmatched bases: 4. The CDR3 has 15 amino acids. Here the CDR3 reads CASSSLSGRTDTQYF. CDR3 in DNA: TGTGCCAGCAGTTCACTTAGCGGGAGGACAGATACGCAGTATTTT.

On this clone itself: This specimen includes other DNA sequences encoding the same CDR3. The chain combines TRBV29-1 with TRBJ1-2; no clear D gene. Per germline, CDR1 SQVTM and CDR2 ANQGSEA. V shed 3 bases and J shed 3 bases, with 8 bases lying between them. The CDR3 runs 12 residues. The CDR3 spells CSVEGGDYGYTF. Written as DNA, the CDR3 is TGCAGCGTTGAGGGTGGTGACTATGGCTACACCTTC.

This chain connects TRBV4-1 to TRBJ2-1; a weak D match, TRBD1 (6 bases). The CDR3 contains 15 residues. Germline CDR1 MGHRA, CDR2 YSYEKL. Trimming took 1 base from V and 6 from J, leaving 13 bases between them. The CDR3 region is CASSQGPGVPNEQFF. The CDR3 DNA sequence: TGCGCCAGCAGCCAAGGACCAGGGGTGCCCAATGAGCAGTTCTTC.

As to this clone: Other nucleotide sequences from this sample produce the same CDR3. The chain is built from TRBV7-9 and TRBJ2-2; 7 bases agree with TRBD2. This CDR3 has 17 amino acids. Germline lookup yields CDR1 SEHNR and CDR2 FQNEAQ (reference sequence). Unmatched junction bases numbered 14, after V lost 8 bases and J lost 2 bases. The CDR3 nucleotides read TGTGCCAGCCGACCTCCCCCGCGGGAGACAAACACCGGGGAGCTGTTTTTT. Its translation is CASRPPPRETNTGELFF.

V gene TRBV4-1 combines with J gene TRBJ2-1, with D possibly matching TRBD1 (7 bases). CDR1 and CDR2 from the germline V gene are MGHRA and YSYEKL. The V end lost 0 bases, the J end lost 8 bases, and 11 bases lay between the germline ends. The CDR3 consists of 14 residues. CDR3 DNA: TGCGCCAGCAGCCAAGATGGAGGGGGCGATGAGCAGTTCTTC. It is translated as CASSQDGGGDEQFF.

The CDR3 nucleotides read TGTGCCAGCAGTGAAAGGACTAGCGGGAATAGAGAGCAGTACTTC. As protein: CASSERTSGNREQYF. The chain carries TRBV6-1 and TRBJ2-5; TRBD2 aligns across 12 bases. The CDR3 contains 15 residues. With 2 bases clipped from V and 11 bases from J, the junction kept 9 bases outside the gene matches. Germline CDR1 MNHNS, CDR2 SASEGT.

This chain joins TRBV11-2 and TRBJ2-1; 8 bases fit TRBD2. Losses at the gene ends were 5 bases for V and 10 bases for J; bases not matched to a gene: 4. The germline CDR1 and CDR2 sequences are SGHAT and FQNNGV. This CDR3 comprises 12 residues. CDR3: CASSTKREEQFF. The CDR3 nucleotides are TGTGCCAGCAGCACAAAGCGGGAGGAGCAGTTCTTC. Full variable domain (remainder filled in from reference TRBV11-2 and TRBJ2-1): EAGVAQSPRYKIIEKRQSVAFWCNPISGHATLYWYQQILGQGPKLLIQFQNNGVVDDSQLPKDRFSAERLKGVDSTLKIQPAKLEDSAVYLCASSTKREEQFFGPGTRLTVL.

The rearrangement links TRBV27 to TRBJ2-2; a possible D gene is TRBD1 (6 bases). The CDR3 is made up of 15 amino acids. V lost 4 bases to trimming and J lost 0 bases, with 9 bases between them. CDR1 is MNHEY and CDR2 is SMNVEV in the germline V gene (reference sequence). The CDR3 is CASSYRTANTGELFF. The CDR3 DNA reads TGTGCCAGCAGTTACCGGACAGCGAACACCGGGGAGCTGTTTTTT.

The chain uses TRBV18 and TRBJ2-1; 9 bases agree with TRBD2. The germline V gene has CDR1 KGHSH and CDR2 LQKENI. The CDR3 is 16 amino acids. J was trimmed by 8 bases and V by 0 bases; bases with no gene match: 8. CDR3 residues: CASSPPDSGSFDEQFF. The CDR3 nucleotides read TGTGCCAGCTCACCACCGGATAGCGGGAGTTTCGATGAGCAGTTCTTC.

The chain recombines TRBV7-8 with TRBJ2-7; D possibly uses TRBD1 or TRBD2 (5 bases each). Per the germline V gene, CDR1 is SGHVS and CDR2 is FQNEAQ. V dropped 0 bases and J dropped 6 bases, with 15 bases sitting between them. The CDR3 runs to 15 residues. Written as DNA, the CDR3 is TGTGCCAGCAGCTTAGCGGGCCAGGGAGCGGTCGAGCAGTACTTC. Its translation is CASSLAGQGAVEQYF.

The chain is built from TRBV7-2 and TRBJ2-7, with D possibly being TRBD1 (5 bases). This CDR3 region has 14 residues. Germline V gives CDR1 SGHTA, CDR2 FQGNSA. The germline V and J ends were trimmed by 5 bases and 2 bases, with 13 bases remaining between them. The CDR3 nucleotides read TGTGCCAGCAGCACACGACAGACCACCTACGAGCAGTACTTC. Residues: CASSTRQTTYEQYF.